This T cell receptor (beta chain) was captured by sequencing in a study of a mutant IDH1 vaccine in newly diagnosed glioma. On this clone: The antigen remains undetermined.

The time point here: baseline, week 1 (first vaccination visit). Indicated treatment: pre-vaccination baseline after standard-of-care therapy. Here immunoSEQ multiplex PCR was the method, and the copy in TCRdb shows in-frame clones only, minus some. The table shows roughly 86,000 clones, with about four fifths occurring only once. The CDR3 spans 13 residues. CDR1 SGHTA and CDR2 FQGTGA come from the germline V gene. V was cut by 5 bases and J by 0 bases, with 7 bases left in between. General study results and limits: Variations in leading peripheral T cell clonotypes appeared to have no connection with pseudoprogression.

This chain connects TRBV7-3 to TRBJ1-1; no firm D call. This receptor was identified in a man in his forties with glioma. The material sequenced was PBMCs, taken from a glioma patient treated with radiotherapy, temozolomide or both. CDR3 DNA: TGTGCCAGCAGCGTCCAGGTGAACACTGAAGCTTTCTTT. As protein: CASSVQVNTEAFF.